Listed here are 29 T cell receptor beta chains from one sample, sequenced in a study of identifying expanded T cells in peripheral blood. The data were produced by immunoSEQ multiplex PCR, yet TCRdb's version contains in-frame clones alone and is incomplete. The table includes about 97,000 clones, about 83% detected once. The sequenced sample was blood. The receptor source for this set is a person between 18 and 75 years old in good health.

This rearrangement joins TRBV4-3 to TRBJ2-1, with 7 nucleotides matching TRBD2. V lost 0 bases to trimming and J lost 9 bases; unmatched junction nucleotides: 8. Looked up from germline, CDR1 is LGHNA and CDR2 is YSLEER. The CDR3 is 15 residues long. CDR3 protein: CASSQDSIGGSEQFF. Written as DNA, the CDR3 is TGCGCCAGCAGCCAAGATAGCATCGGGGGGAGTGAGCAGTTCTTC.

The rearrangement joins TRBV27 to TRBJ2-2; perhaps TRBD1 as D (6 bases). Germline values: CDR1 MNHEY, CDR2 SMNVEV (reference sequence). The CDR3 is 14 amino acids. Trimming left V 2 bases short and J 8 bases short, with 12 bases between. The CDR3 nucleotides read TGTGCCAGCAGTTTACAGCAGGGGTCTGGGGAGCTGTTTTTT. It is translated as CASSLQQGSGELFF.

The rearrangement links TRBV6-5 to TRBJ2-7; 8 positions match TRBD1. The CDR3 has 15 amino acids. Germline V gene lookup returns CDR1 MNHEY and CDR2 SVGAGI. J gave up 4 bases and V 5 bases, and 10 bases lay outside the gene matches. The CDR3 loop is CASSGQGPTRYEQYF. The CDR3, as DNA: TGTGCCAGCAGTGGACAGGGCCCCACCCGATACGAGCAGTACTTC.

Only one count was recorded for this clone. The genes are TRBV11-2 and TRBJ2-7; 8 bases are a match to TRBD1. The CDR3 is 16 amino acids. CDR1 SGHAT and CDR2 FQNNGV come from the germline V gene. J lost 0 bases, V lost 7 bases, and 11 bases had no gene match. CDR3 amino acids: CASNAHGQGPSYEQYF. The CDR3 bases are TGTGCCAGCAACGCCCACGGACAGGGCCCCTCCTACGAGCAGTACTTC.

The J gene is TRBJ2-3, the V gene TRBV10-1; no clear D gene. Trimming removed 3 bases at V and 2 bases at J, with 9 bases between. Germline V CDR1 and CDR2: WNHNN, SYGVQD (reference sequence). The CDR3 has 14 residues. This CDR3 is CASSDSRATDTQYF. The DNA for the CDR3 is TGCGCCAGCAGTGATAGTAGGGCCACAGATACGCAGTATTTT.

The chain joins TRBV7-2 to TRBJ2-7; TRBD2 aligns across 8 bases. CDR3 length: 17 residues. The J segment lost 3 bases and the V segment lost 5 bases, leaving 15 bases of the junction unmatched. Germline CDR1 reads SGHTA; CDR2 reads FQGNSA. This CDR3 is CASSHPKGSGEDYEQYF. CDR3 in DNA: TGTGCCAGCAGCCACCCAAAAGGTAGCGGGGAGGACTACGAGCAGTACTTC.

CDR3 nucleotides: TGTGCCAGCAGCGTAGGGGACAACGAGCAGTACTTC. This encodes CASSVGDNEQYF. This rearrangement joins TRBV9 to TRBJ2-7; D is perhaps TRBD1 (6 bases). CDR3 length: 12 amino acids. The ends were cut back, 0 bases at V and 5 bases at J, with 6 bases in the middle. Germline CDR1 and CDR2: SGDLS and YYNGEE.

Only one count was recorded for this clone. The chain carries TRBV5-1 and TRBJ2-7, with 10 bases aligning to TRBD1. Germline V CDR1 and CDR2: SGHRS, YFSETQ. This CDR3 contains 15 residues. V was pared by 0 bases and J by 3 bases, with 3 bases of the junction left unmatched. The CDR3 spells CASSLEGQGLYEQYF. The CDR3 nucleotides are TGCGCCAGCAGCTTGGAGGGACAGGGGCTCTACGAGCAGTACTTC.

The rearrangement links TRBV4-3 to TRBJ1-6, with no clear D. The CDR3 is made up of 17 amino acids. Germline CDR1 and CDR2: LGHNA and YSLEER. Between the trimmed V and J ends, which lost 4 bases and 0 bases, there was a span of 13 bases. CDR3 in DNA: TGCGCCAGCAGCCCCTCCGGGAGAGGCTCCTATAATTCACCCCTCCACTTT. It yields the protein CASSPSGRGSYNSPLHF.

The CDR3 loop reads CASTSGGGTQYF. The CDR3 coding sequence is TGTGCCAGCACCTCGGGCGGGGGGACCCAGTACTTC. The chain employs TRBV5-6 and TRBJ2-5; 7 bases fit TRBD2. Germline V lookup: CDR1 SGHDT, CDR2 YYEEEE. V was clipped by 6 bases and J by 7 bases; unmatched bases: 6. The CDR3 consists of 12 residues.

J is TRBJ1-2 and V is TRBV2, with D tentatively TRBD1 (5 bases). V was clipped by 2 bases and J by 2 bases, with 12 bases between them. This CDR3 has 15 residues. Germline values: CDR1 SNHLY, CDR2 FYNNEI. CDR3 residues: CASSEQGTSNYGYTF. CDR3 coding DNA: TGTGCCAGCAGTGAACAGGGAACGTCCAACTATGGCTACACCTTC.

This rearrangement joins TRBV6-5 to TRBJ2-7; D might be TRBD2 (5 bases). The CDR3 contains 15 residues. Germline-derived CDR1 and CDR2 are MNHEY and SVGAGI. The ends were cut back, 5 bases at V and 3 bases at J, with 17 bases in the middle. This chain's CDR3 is CASSRDITGIYEQYF. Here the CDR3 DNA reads TGTGCCAGCAGTCGCGACATAACCGGGATCTACGAGCAGTACTTC.

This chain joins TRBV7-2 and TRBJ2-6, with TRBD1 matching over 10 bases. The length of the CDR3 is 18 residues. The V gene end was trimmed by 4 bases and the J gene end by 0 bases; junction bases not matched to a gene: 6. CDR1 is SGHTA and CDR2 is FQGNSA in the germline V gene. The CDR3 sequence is CASSYRQGAPSGANVLTF. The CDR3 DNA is TGTGCCAGCAGCTATCGACAGGGGGCCCCCTCTGGGGCCAACGTCCTGACTTTC.

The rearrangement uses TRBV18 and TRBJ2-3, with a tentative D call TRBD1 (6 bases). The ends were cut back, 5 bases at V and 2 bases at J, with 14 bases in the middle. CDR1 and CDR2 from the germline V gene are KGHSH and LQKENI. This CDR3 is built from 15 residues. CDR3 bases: TGTGCCAGCTCATCGGACAGACCGTTCACAGATACGCAGTATTTT. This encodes CASSSDRPFTDTQYF.

The CDR3: CASSSERGRTYEQYF. CDR3 bases: TGTGCCAGCAGCTCCGAGCGGGGAAGGACTTACGAGCAGTACTTC. This chain connects TRBV7-2 to TRBJ2-7; the match to TRBD2 covers 7 bases. The CDR3 consists of 15 residues. CDR1 and CDR2 (germline): SGHTA, FQGNSA. V gave up 4 bases and J gave up 4 bases; unmatched junction bases: 10.

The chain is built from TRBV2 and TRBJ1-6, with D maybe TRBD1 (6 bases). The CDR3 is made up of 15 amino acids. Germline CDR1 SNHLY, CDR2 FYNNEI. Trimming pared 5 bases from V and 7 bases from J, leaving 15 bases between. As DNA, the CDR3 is TGTGCCAGCAGTCGCGACAGGCCGGAGAATTCACCCCTCCACTTT. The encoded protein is CASSRDRPENSPLHF.

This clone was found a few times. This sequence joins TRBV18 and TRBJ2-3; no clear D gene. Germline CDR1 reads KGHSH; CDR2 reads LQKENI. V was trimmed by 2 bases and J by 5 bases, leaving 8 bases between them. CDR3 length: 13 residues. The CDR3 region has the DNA TGTGCCAGCTCACCAAGGCCGCAAGATACGCAGTATTTT. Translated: CASSPRPQDTQYF.

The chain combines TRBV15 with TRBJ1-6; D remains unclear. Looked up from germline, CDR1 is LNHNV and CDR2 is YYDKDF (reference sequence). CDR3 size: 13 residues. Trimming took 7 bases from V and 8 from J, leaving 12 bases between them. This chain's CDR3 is CATTQDIDSPLHF. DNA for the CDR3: TGTGCCACCACGCAGGATATTGATTCACCCCTCCACTTT.

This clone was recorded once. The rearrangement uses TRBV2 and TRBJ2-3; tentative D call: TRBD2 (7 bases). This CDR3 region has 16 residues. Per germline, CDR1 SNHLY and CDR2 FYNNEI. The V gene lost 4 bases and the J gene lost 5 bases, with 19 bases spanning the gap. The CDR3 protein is CASSAVAGAWIDTQYF. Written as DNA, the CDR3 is TGTGCCAGCAGTGCGGTGGCGGGGGCCTGGATAGATACGCAGTATTTT.

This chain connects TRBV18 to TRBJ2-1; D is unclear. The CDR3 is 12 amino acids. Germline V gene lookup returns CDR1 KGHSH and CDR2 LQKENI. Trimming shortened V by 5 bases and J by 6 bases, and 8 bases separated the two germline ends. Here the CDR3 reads CASSGPGNEQFF. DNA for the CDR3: TGTGCCAGCTCAGGACCAGGCAATGAGCAGTTCTTC.

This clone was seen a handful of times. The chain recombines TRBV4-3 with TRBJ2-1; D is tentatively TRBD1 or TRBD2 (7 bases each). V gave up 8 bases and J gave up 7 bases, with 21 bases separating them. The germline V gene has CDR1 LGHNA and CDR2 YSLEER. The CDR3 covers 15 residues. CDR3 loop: CASSRGGSSINEQFF. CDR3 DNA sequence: TGCGCCAGCTCCAGGGGGGGTTCCTCTATTAATGAGCAGTTCTTC.

The CDR3 DNA reads TGTGCCACCAGCCGACACTTCATAGGATCGAGCTCCTACAATGAGCAGTTCTTC. Residues: CATSRHFIGSSSYNEQFF. The rearrangement joins TRBV15 to TRBJ2-1; D is uncertain. This CDR3 contains 18 residues. Looked up from germline, CDR1 is LNHNV and CDR2 is YYDKDF (reference sequence). V dropped 5 bases and J dropped 0 bases, with 20 bases sitting between them. Variable domain in full (rest from reference TRBV15 and TRBJ2-1): DAMVIQNPRYQVTQFGKPVTLSCSQTLNHNVMYWYQQKSSQAPKLLFHYYDKDFNNEADTPDNFQSRRPNTSFCFLDIRSPGLGDTAMYLCATSRHFIGSSSYNEQFFGPGTRLTVL.

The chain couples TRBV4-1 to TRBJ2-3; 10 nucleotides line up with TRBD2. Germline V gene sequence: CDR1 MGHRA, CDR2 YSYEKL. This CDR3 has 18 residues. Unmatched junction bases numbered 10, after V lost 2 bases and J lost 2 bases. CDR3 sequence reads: CASSQYTGTSDNTDTQYF. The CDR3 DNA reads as TGCGCCAGCAGCCAATATACCGGGACTAGCGATAACACAGATACGCAGTATTTT.

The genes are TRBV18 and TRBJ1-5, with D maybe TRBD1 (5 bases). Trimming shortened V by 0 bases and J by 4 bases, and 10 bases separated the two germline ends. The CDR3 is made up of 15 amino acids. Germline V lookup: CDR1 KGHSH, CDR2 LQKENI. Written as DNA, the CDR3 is TGTGCCAGCTCACCACCCGGGGCCTTAAATCAGCCCCAGCATTTT. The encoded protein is CASSPPGALNQPQHF.

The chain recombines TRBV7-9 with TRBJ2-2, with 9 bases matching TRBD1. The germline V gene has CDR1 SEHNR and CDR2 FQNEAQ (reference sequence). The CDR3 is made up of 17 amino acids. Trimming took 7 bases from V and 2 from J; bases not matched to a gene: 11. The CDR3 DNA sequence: TGTGCCAGCAAGGACAGGGGCCCCAACTCAAACACCGGGGAGCTGTTTTTT. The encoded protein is CASKDRGPNSNTGELFF.

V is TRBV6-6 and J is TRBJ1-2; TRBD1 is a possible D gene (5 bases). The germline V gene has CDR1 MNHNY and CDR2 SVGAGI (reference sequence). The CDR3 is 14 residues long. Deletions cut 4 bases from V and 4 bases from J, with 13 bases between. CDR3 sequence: CASSLDNWGYGYTF. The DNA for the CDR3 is TGTGCCAGCAGTTTGGACAACTGGGGCTATGGCTACACCTTC.

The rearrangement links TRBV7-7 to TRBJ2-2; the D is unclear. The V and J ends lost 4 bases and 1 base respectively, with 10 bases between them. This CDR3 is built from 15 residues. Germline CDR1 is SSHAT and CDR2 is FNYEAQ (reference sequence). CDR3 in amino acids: CASSSTGRNTGELFF. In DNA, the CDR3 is TGTGCCAGCAGCTCTACCGGACGGAACACCGGGGAGCTGTTTTTT.

The CDR3 sequence: CASSSDRGRRYEQYF. The CDR3 DNA is TGTGCCAGTAGTTCGGACAGGGGGCGACGGTACGAGCAGTACTTC. This chain joins TRBV19 and TRBJ2-7, with 11 bases fitting TRBD1. Unmatched junction bases numbered 7, after V lost 5 bases and J lost 4 bases. Per germline, CDR1 LNHDA and CDR2 SQIVND (reference sequence). The CDR3 totals 15 residues.

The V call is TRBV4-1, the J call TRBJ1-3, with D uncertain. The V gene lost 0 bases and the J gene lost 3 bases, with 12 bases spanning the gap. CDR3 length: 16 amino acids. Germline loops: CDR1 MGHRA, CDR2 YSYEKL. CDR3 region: CASSQEIGGNGNTIYF. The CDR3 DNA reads TGCGCCAGCAGCCAAGAGATTGGAGGGAATGGAAACACCATATATTTT.